This TCR beta chain was recovered during a study of blood T cell repertoires in COVID-19. For the study at large: Sites in the United States, Italy and Spain provided acute and convalescent COVID-19 samples. T cells, B-cell-depleted T cells, or PBMCs provided the cDNA or gDNA that served as material.

Germline lookup yields CDR1 SQVTM and CDR2 ANQGSEA. V was pared by 8 bases and J by 1 base, with 11 bases between. CDR3 length equals 13 residues. The protocol was immunoSEQ multiplex PCR, while the TCRdb copy is restricted to in-frame clones and leaves out a portion. The sample yields roughly 160,000 clones, approximately 80% seen once. Participants had their cohort set by participant-reported clinical history. Two negative PCRs, clearance, or symptom resolution had been documented for recovered Cohort 3 donors. This clonotype was sampled from a man aged 45-65 years who had recovered from COVID-19. Specimen: PBMCs or T cells enriched from blood (not recorded which). The chain joins TRBV29-1 to TRBJ2-2; D is possibly TRBD2 (5 bases). CDR3: CSPRAMNTGELFF. The CDR3 DNA is TGCAGCCCGCGGGCCATGAACACCGGGGAGCTGTTTTTT.